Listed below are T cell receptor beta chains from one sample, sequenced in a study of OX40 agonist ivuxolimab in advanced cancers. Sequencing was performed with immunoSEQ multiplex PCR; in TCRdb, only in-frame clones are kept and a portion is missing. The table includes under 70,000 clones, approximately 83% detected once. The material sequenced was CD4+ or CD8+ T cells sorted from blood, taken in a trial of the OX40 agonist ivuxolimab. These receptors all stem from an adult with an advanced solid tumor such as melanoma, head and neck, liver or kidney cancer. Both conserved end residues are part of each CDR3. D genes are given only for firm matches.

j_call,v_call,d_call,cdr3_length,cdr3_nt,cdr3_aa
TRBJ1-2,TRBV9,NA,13,TGTGCCAGCAGCGTAGAGATTGATGGAGGCTACACCTTC,CASSVEIDGGYTF
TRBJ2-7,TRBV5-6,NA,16,TGTGCCAGCAGCTTGGTTGTGGCTCTTAGCTCCTACGAGCAGTACTTC,CASSLVVALSSYEQYF
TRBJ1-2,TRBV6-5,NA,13,TGTGCCAGCAGTTACCGTCGGACAGACCACTACACCTTC,CASSYRRTDHYTF
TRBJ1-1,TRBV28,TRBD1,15,TGTGCCAGCAGCCCCAGTGGGACAGGCGCATTGGAAGCTTTCTTT,CASSPSGTGALEAFF
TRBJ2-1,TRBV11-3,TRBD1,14,TGTGCCAGCAGCTCGGGGACAGTTTACAATGAGCAGTTCTTC,CASSSGTVYNEQFF
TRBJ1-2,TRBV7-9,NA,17,TGTGCCAGCAGCTTAGATCTTGGGGTAATGGCAGTGGATGGCTACACCTTC,CASSLDLGVMAVDGYTF
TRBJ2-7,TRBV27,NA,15,TGTGCCAGCAGTTTACGCGGGCAGGGCCTCTACGAGCAGTACTTC,CASSLRGQGLYEQYF
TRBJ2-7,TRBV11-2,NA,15,TGTGCCAGCAGCTTAGGTAGGGGGGGGGCCTACGAGCAGTACTTC,CASSLGRGGAYEQYF
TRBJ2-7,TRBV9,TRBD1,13,TGTGCCAGCAGCGTGGGGACAGGGAACGAGCAGTACTTC,CASSVGTGNEQYF
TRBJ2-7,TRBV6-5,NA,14,TGTGCCAGCAGCCCACAGGGCCTTCCATACGAGCAGTACTTC,CASSPQGLPYEQYF
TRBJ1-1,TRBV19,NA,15,TGTGCCAGTACCCCTTCGGGAGGGGCCAACACTGAAGCTTTCTTT,CASTPSGGANTEAFF
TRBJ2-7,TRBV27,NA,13,TGTGCCAGCAGTCCTCTAGGGGTCATAAAGCAGTACTTC,CASSPLGVIKQYF